These 28 T cell receptor beta chains were all obtained from the same sample, sequenced in a study of T cell responses to AZD1222 COVID-19 vaccine. Sequencing was performed with immunoSEQ multiplex PCR; in TCRdb, only in-frame clones are kept and a portion is missing. Of over 100,000 clones in the sample, 70% to 90% were seen once. The specimen was peripheral blood, collected on day 0 of AZD1222 vaccination. All receptors come from an adult in good health.

The CDR3: CATSRDRMFNTIYF. Written as DNA, the CDR3 is TGTGCCACCAGCAGAGATCGCATGTTTAACACCATATATTTT. V and J are TRBV15 and TRBJ1-3; no clear D. This CDR3 has 14 residues. Trimming took 0 bases from V and 7 from J, leaving 10 bases between them. From germline, CDR1 is LNHNV and CDR2 YYDKDF (reference sequence).

This chain joins TRBV9 and TRBJ2-5; no firm D call. V shed 3 bases and J shed 1 base, with 7 bases lying between them. The germline CDR1 and CDR2 sequences are SGDLS and YYNGEE. The CDR3 covers 13 residues. The CDR3 nucleotides read TGTGCCAGCAGCGCCCCTCCCCAAGAGACCCAGTACTTC. It specifies CASSAPPQETQYF. Drawing the rest from reference TRBV9 and TRBJ2-5, the complete variable domain is DSGVTQTPKHLITATGQRVTLRCSPRSGDLSVYWYQQSLDQGLQFLIQYYNGEERAKGNILERFSAQQFPDLHSELNLSSLELGDSALYFCASSAPPQETQYFGPGTRLLVL.

The chain carries TRBV11-3 and TRBJ1-3; D unresolved. Germline V gene lookup returns CDR1 SGHNT and CDR2 YENEEA. Trimming stripped 0 bases from V and 4 bases from J, with 7 bases between. CDR3 length: 14 amino acids. CDR3 DNA sequence: TGTGCCAGCAGCTTAGATGCCGTAGGAAACACCATATATTTT. Its protein product is CASSLDAVGNTIYF.

CDR3 DNA sequence: TGTGCCAGCAGCCCTTACCAAGAGACCCAGTACTTC. Translating gives CASSPYQETQYF. The chain has TRBV7-6 and TRBJ2-5, with no clear D. Trimming removed 5 bases from V and 0 bases from J, with 4 bases in between. In germline, CDR1 is SGHVS, CDR2 FNYEAQ. The CDR3 is 12 amino acids. The variable domain in full, with the rest retrieved from reference TRBV7-6 and TRBJ2-5, is GAGVSQSPRYKVTKRGQDVALRCDPISGHVSLYWYRQALGQGPEFLTYFNYEAQQDKSGLPNDRFSAERPEGSISTLTIQRTEQRDSAMYRCASSPYQETQYFGPGTRLLVL.

The chain couples TRBV6-5 to TRBJ1-2, with TRBD1 matching over 10 bases. The CDR3 contains 16 residues. After removal of 2 bases from V and 4 bases from J, the junction contained 7 bases not matched to a gene. Germline loops: CDR1 MNHEY, CDR2 SVGAGI. CDR3 nucleotide sequence: TGTGCCAGCAGTTACCGGGGACAGGGGAGATCCTATGGCTACACCTTC. Translated: CASSYRGQGRSYGYTF.

The V call is TRBV5-1, the J call TRBJ1-1; D remains unclear. CDR3 size: 14 residues. Germline V CDR1 and CDR2: SGHRS, YFSETQ. Between the trimmed V and J ends, which lost 3 bases and 3 bases, there was a span of 12 bases. The CDR3 bases are TGCGCCAGCAGCTCACGCGGAGGTTACACTGAAGCTTTCTTT. Translation: CASSSRGGYTEAFF.

The chain is built from TRBV2 and TRBJ1-2; 7 positions agree with TRBD1. The CDR3 is 14 amino acids. The junction had 5 bases not matched to a gene; V was cut back by 1 base and J by 6 bases. From germline, CDR1 is SNHLY and CDR2 FYNNEI. CDR3 nucleotides: TGTGCCAGCAGTGAAGTCACAGGGGAGGATGGCTACACCTTC. Residues: CASSEVTGEDGYTF.

The chain couples TRBV7-3 to TRBJ2-4; D ambiguous. The CDR3 has 16 residues. The germline V gene encodes CDR1 SGHTA and CDR2 FQGTGA. V gave up 5 bases and J gave up 0 bases, with 14 bases separating them. The CDR3 region is CASSPLVGIAKNIQYF. The CDR3 DNA reads as TGTGCCAGCAGCCCATTGGTTGGGATAGCCAAAAACATTCAGTACTTC.

J is TRBJ2-1 and V is TRBV18, with TRBD2 matching 9 bases. V was clipped by 2 bases and J by 8 bases; unmatched bases: 10. CDR1 KGHSH and CDR2 LQKENI come from the germline V gene. This CDR3 has 16 amino acids. The CDR3: CASSPIGVAGEDEQFF. CDR3 in DNA: TGTGCCAGCTCACCAATCGGGGTAGCGGGAGAGGATGAGCAGTTCTTC.

This rearrangement joins TRBV19 to TRBJ2-3, with unresolved D. From germline, CDR1 is LNHDA and CDR2 SQIVND (reference sequence). V lost 1 base, J lost 4 bases, and 9 bases lay in between. This CDR3 has 14 amino acids. CDR3 bases: TGTGCCAGTAGTATAGTCCCAGCAGCAGATACGCAGTATTTT. Its translation: CASSIVPAADTQYF.

The chain has TRBV6-2 or TRBV6-3 and TRBJ2-7, with D tentatively TRBD2 (6 bases). The germline CDR1 and CDR2 sequences are MNHEY and SVGEGT. There are 13 residues in the CDR3. V was clipped by 2 bases and J by 4 bases, with 9 bases between them. Here the CDR3 reads CASSYGGRYEQYV. The CDR3 region has the DNA TGTGCCAGCAGTTACGGTGGGAGGTACGAGCAGTACGTC.

For the CDR3, the DNA is TGCGCCAGCAGCTTAGCTGGGACAGGGTCCAATGAGCAGTTCTTC. Translated: CASSLAGTGSNEQFF. The chain is built from TRBV5-1 and TRBJ2-1; 9 bases are shared with TRBD1. From germline, CDR1 is SGHRS and CDR2 YFSETQ. The J segment lost 6 bases and the V segment lost 2 bases, leaving 6 bases of the junction unmatched. This CDR3 has 15 residues.

This clone was recorded only once. The chain recombines TRBV11-3 with TRBJ2-3; the match to TRBD1 covers 9 bases. V dropped 1 base and J dropped 3; count of bases not matched to a gene: 5. The CDR3 is made up of 16 amino acids. The germline CDR1 and CDR2 sequences are SGHNT and YENEEA. The CDR3 sequence is CASSLGTGEHTDTQYF. CDR3 in DNA: TGTGCCAGCAGCTTAGGGACAGGGGAGCATACAGATACGCAGTATTTT.

This clone was counted only a few times. This sequence joins TRBV9 and TRBJ1-2; 7 bases are a match to TRBD1. The germline V gene has CDR1 SGDLS and CDR2 YYNGEE. The J segment lost 4 bases and the V segment lost 0 bases, leaving 6 bases of the junction unmatched. This CDR3 contains 15 residues. The CDR3 spells CASSVGGGRFYGYTF. CDR3 DNA: TGTGCCAGCAGCGTAGGAGGGGGCAGGTTCTATGGCTACACCTTC. Using reference TRBV9 and TRBJ1-2 for the parts outside the CDR3, the full variable domain is DSGVTQTPKHLITATGQRVTLRCSPRSGDLSVYWYQQSLDQGLQFLIQYYNGEERAKGNILERFSAQQFPDLHSELNLSSLELGDSALYFCASSVGGGRFYGYTFGSGTRLTVV.

V is TRBV6-6 and J is TRBJ1-5, with D uncertain. Germline CDR1 reads MNHNY; CDR2 reads SVGAGI (reference sequence). The V end lost 5 bases, the J end lost 0 bases, and 23 bases lay between the germline ends. The CDR3 runs 19 residues. The CDR3 region has the DNA TGTGCCAGCAGTCTACGCGTATGGGCCGAGAGTTATAGCAATCAGCCCCAGCATTTT. Translation gives CASSLRVWAESYSNQPQHF.

V usage is TRBV9 and J usage is TRBJ1-1; D might be TRBD1 (6 bases). V shed 0 bases and J shed 3 bases, with 12 bases lying between them. Germline V gives CDR1 SGDLS, CDR2 YYNGEE. The CDR3 is made up of 15 amino acids. As DNA, the CDR3 is TGTGCCAGCAGCGTAGGACAGGTGACGGACACTGAAGCTTTCTTT. It yields the protein CASSVGQVTDTEAFF.

This clone was observed a single time. The genes are TRBV14 and TRBJ1-1; no clear D gene. The CDR3 is made up of 13 amino acids. The germline V gene has CDR1 SGHDN and CDR2 FVKESK. Trimming left V 1 base short and J 4 bases short, with 7 bases between. CDR3 residues: CASSQGLLTEAFF. In nucleotides, the CDR3 is TGTGCCAGCAGCCAAGGGCTGCTCACTGAAGCTTTCTTT.

This rearrangement joins TRBV5-1 to TRBJ2-7; 7 bases agree with TRBD1. V lost 0 bases and J lost 3; bases outside the gene matches: 6. The CDR3 contains 15 residues. The germline gives CDR1 SGHRS, CDR2 YFSETQ. CDR3 protein: CASSLDGTAIYEQYV. CDR3 nucleotides: TGCGCCAGCAGCTTGGATGGGACAGCAATCTACGAGCAGTACGTC.

Only a few counts were recorded for this clone. The rearrangement links TRBV7-3 to TRBJ2-1; TRBD2 agrees at 15 bases. This CDR3 has 18 amino acids. Trimming cost V 0 bases and J 7 bases; bases outside gene matches: 7. Germline V gives CDR1 SGHTA, CDR2 FQGTGA. CDR3 residues: CASSLTRTSGGALNEQFF. The CDR3 DNA reads TGTGCCAGCAGCTTAACTAGGACTAGCGGGGGGGCGCTTAATGAGCAGTTCTTC.

The chain is built from TRBV5-4 and TRBJ1-2; no definite D call. The CDR3 covers 14 residues. V lost 6 bases, J lost 0 bases, and 12 bases lay in between. Germline V lookup: CDR1 SGHNT, CDR2 YYREEE (reference sequence). CDR3 nucleotides: TGTGCCAGCACCCTCGGCCTGACTAACTATGGCTACACCTTC. Translation gives CASTLGLTNYGYTF.

This CDR3 is CASTPSGQAFYGYTF. Here the CDR3 DNA reads TGTGCCAGTACCCCATCCGGACAGGCCTTCTATGGCTACACCTTC. The chain couples TRBV19 to TRBJ1-2; 7 nucleotides line up with TRBD1. The CDR3 is 15 residues long. V trimming: 7 bases; J trimming: 4 bases; junction bases outside the gene matches: 12. Per the germline V gene, CDR1 is LNHDA and CDR2 is SQIVND (reference sequence).

The rearrangement links TRBV12-2 to TRBJ2-1; the table assigns TRBD2, which was not confirmed against the DNA. TRBV12-2 is a documented pseudogene. The CDR3 runs 16 residues. CDR3 sequence: CASRLEGGGHYNEQFF. The CDR3 DNA is TGTGCAAGTCGCTTAGAGGGCGGGGGCCATTACAATGAGCAGTTCTTC.

V gene TRBV30 combines with J gene TRBJ1-2; no definite D call. V lost 0 bases and J lost 1, with 15 bases in between. The CDR3 contains 16 residues. Looked up from germline, CDR1 is GTSNPN and CDR2 is SVGIG (reference sequence). The DNA for the CDR3 is TGTGCCTGGAGTGTACTTGGCAGGTCCTATAACTATGGCTACACCTTC. Its protein product is CAWSVLGRSYNYGYTF.

The chain combines TRBV28 with TRBJ1-5; 8 bases are shared with TRBD1. In germline, CDR1 is MDHEN, CDR2 SYDVKM. V trimming: 5 bases; J trimming: 0 bases; junction bases outside the gene matches: 9. The CDR3 extends over 17 amino acids. Here the CDR3 DNA reads TGTGCCAGCAGTGATGGTAGGACAGGGTATAGCAATCAGCCCCAGCATTTT. Residues: CASSDGRTGYSNQPQHF. Combining the CDR3 with reference TRBV28 and TRBJ1-5 gives the whole variable domain DVKVTQSSRYLVKRTGEKVFLECVQDMDHENMFWYRQDPGLGLRLIYFSYDVKMKEKGDIPEGYSVSREKKERFSLILESASTNQTSMYLCASSDGRTGYSNQPQHFGDGTRLSIL.

The chain joins TRBV7-9 to TRBJ1-2, with a possible D match to TRBD1 (5 bases). Trimming removed 5 bases from V and 2 bases from J, with 9 bases in between. Germline V gene sequence: CDR1 SEHNR, CDR2 FQNEAQ (reference sequence). This CDR3 has 13 amino acids. The CDR3: CASSLRENYGYTF. The CDR3 DNA reads TGTGCCAGCAGCCTCAGGGAAAACTATGGCTACACCTTC.

The rearrangement uses TRBV6-5 and TRBJ1-1, with D maybe TRBD1 (6 bases). The CDR3 contains 15 residues. CDR1 and CDR2 from the germline V gene are MNHEY and SVGAGI. Trimming took off 2 bases at V and 0 bases at J, with 10 bases between the two ends. The CDR3 protein is CASSYRGAMNTEAFF. In DNA, the CDR3 is TGTGCCAGCAGTTACAGGGGGGCCATGAACACTGAAGCTTTCTTT.

The chain joins TRBV3-1 (or the pseudogene TRBV3-2) to TRBJ1-4; 11 nucleotides line up with TRBD1. The V gene's germline CDR1 is LGHDT and CDR2 YNNKEL (reference sequence). The CDR3 has 16 residues. J was trimmed by 7 bases and V by 4 bases; bases with no gene match: 8. The CDR3 loop reads CASSRTGGALSEKLFF. DNA for the CDR3: TGTGCCAGCAGCCGGACAGGGGGCGCTTTGAGTGAAAAACTGTTTTTT.

The chain recombines TRBV2 with TRBJ1-6, with 7 nucleotides matching TRBD1. The trim removed 0 bases at V and 4 bases at J, leaving 0 bases unmatched. This CDR3 has 15 amino acids. Looked up from germline, CDR1 is SNHLY and CDR2 is FYNNEI. The CDR3 region is CASSEAGQYNSPLHF. CDR3 in DNA: TGTGCCAGCAGTGAAGCGGGACAGTATAATTCACCCCTCCACTTT. Full variable domain (missing parts from reference TRBV2 and TRBJ1-6): EPEVTQTPSHQVTQMGQEVILRCVPISNHLYFYWYRQILGQKVEFLVSFYNNEISEKSEIFDDQFSVERPDGSNFTLKIRSTKLEDSAMYFCASSEAGQYNSPLHFGNGTRLTVT.